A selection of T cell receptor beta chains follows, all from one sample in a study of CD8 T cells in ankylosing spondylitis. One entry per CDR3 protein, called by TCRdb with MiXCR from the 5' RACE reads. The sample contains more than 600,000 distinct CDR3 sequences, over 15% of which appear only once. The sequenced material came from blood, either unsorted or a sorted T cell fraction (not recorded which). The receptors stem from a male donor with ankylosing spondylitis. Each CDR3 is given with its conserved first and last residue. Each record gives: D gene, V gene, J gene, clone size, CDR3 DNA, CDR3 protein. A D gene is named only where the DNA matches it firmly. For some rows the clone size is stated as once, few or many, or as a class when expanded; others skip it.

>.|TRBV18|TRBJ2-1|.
TGTGCCAGCTCACTCCAGGCGACCGTGGGCTACAATGAGCAGTTCTTC
CASSLQATVGYNEQFF
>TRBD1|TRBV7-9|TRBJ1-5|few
TGTGCCAGCAGCTTCGCGGACAGGGGTCCAAATCAGCCCCAGCATTTT
CASSFADRGPNQPQHF
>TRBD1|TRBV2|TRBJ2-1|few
TGTGCCAGCAGTGGCCGGGACAGGATATCCTACAATGAGCAGTTCTTC
CASSGRDRISYNEQFF
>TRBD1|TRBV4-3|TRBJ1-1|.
TGCGCCAGCAGCCCAACCCGGACAGGGTCAGGGCCTGAAGCTTTCTTT
CASSPTRTGSGPEAFF
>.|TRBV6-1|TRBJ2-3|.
TGTGCCAGCAGAGGGCTGGGCAGGGATACGCAGTATTTT
CASRGLGRDTQYF
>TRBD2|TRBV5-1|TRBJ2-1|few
TGCGCCAGCAGCTCTTCCTCGACTAGCGGGAGTCGGAATGAGCAGTTCTTC
CASSSSSTSGSRNEQFF
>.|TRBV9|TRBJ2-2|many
TGTGCCAGCAGCGAACTAGGTACCGGGGAGCTGTTTTTT
CASSELGTGELFF
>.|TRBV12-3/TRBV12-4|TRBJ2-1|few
TGTGCCAGCACCCCTCAAGGGACTGGTTACAATGAGCAGTTCTTC
CASTPQGTGYNEQFF
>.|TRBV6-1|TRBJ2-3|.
TGTGCCAGCAGTGATTGGGCAGATACGCAGTATTTT
CASSDWADTQYF
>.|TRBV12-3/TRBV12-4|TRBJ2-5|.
TGTGCCAGCAGCCCGTACAGGGACCAAGAGACCCAGTACTTC
CASSPYRDQETQYF
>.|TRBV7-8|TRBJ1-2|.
TGTGCCAGCAGCAAGACCGACAAGAACTATGGCTACACCTTC
CASSKTDKNYGYTF
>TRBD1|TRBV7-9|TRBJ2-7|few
TGTGCCAGCAGCCGAGGGGGACAGGGTGCCTACGAGCAGTACTTC
CASSRGGQGAYEQYF
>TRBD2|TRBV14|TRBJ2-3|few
TGTGCCAGCAGCCCGAAAGAGACTAGCGGAAGAGCAGATACGCAGTATTTT
CASSPKETSGRADTQYF
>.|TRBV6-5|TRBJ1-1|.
TGTGCCAGCAGTTTTGACACGGGGCGGACTGAAGCTTTCTTT
CASSFDTGRTEAFF
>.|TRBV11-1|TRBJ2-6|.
TGTGCCAGCAGCTCCAGGACAACTGGGGCCAACGTCCTGACTTTC
CASSSRTTGANVLTF
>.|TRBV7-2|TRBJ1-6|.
TGTGCCACCAGGGACGGTAATTCACCCCTCCACTTT
CATRDGNSPLHF
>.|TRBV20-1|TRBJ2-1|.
TGCAGTGCTAGAGACCTGACTAGTCCGAATGAGCAGTTCTTC
CSARDLTSPNEQFF
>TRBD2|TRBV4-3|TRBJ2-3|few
TGCGCCAACAGCCGGGGAACCGGGACTAGCGAAAGAGATACGCAGTATTTT
CANSRGTGTSERDTQYF
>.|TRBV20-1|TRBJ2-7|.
TGCAGTGCGGGGGGGGACAAATACGAGCAGTACTTC
CSAGGDKYEQYF
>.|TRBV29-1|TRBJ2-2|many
TGCAGCGTTCGGAAGACAGTGATGACCGGGGAGCTGTTTTTT
CSVRKTVMTGELFF
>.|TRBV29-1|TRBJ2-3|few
TGCAGCGTTGAACGCGGGGGCGATCCAGATACGCAGTATTTT
CSVERGGDPDTQYF
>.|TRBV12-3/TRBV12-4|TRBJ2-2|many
TGTGCCAGCAGTTTAGCGGGGACACCTAACACCGGGGAGCTGTTTTTT
CASSLAGTPNTGELFF
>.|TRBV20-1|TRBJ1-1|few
TGCAGTGCTACCCGGACGGCTAAAGCGTCAGCTTTCTTT
CSATRTAKASAFF
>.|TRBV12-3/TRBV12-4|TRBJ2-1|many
TGTGCCAGCAGTCCCGACTGGTACTACAATGAGCAGTTCTTC
CASSPDWYYNEQFF
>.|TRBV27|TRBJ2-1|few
TGTGCCAGCAGCCCCTGGGCCCTAAGCAATGAGCAGTTCTTC
CASSPWALSNEQFF
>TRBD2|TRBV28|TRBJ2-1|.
TGTGCCAGCAGTTCTTGGCGGGAGGGTTCCTACAATGAGCAGTTCTTC
CASSSWREGSYNEQFF
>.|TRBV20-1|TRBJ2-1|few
TGCAGTGCTAGTTCTCAGTGGTCTAGCTCAGCCTACAATGAGCAGTTCTTC
CSASSQWSSSAYNEQFF
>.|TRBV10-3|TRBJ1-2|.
TGTGCCATCAGTGAACGTCCGGGCTATGGCTACACCTTC
CAISERPGYGYTF
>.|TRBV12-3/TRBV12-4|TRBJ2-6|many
TGTGCCAGCAGTCTCCAGGGTTCTGGGGCCAACGTCCTGACTTTC
CASSLQGSGANVLTF
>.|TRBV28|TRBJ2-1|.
TGTGCCAGCAGTTTAAGCCTTCGGGAGCAGTTCTTC
CASSLSLREQFF
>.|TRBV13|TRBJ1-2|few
TGTGCCAGCAGCCGAGAGATATATGGCTACACCTTC
CASSREIYGYTF
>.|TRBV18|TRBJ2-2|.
TGTGCCAGCTCATCCCAGACCCCCAGCGGGAACACCGGGGAGCTGTTTTTT
CASSSQTPSGNTGELFF
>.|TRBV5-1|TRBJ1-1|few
TGCGCCAGCAGCTTTGCCCTGGACGGGAACACTGAAGCTTTCTTT
CASSFALDGNTEAFF